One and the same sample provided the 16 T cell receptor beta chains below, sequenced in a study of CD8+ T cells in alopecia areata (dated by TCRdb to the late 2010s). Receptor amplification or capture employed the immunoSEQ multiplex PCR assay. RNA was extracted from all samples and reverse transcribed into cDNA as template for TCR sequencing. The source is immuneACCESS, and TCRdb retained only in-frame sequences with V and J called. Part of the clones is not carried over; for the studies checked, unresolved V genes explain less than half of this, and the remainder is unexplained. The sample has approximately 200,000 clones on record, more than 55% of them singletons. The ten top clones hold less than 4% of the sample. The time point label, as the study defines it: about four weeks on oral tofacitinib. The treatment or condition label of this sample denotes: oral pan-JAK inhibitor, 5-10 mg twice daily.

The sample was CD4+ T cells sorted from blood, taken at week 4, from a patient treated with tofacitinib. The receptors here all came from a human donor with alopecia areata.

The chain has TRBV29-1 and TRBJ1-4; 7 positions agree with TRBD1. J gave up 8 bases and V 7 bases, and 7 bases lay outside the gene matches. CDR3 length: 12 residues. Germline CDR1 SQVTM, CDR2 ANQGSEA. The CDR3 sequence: CSARLQGEKLFF. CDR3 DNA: TGCAGCGCACGACTACAGGGGGAAAAACTGTTTTTT.

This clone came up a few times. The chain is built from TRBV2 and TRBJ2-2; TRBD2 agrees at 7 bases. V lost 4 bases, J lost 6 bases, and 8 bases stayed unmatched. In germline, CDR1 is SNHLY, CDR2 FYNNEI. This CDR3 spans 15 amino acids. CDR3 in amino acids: CASSGFRGRAGELFF. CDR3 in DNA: TGTGCCAGCAGTGGATTCCGAGGGAGGGCCGGGGAGCTGTTTTTT.

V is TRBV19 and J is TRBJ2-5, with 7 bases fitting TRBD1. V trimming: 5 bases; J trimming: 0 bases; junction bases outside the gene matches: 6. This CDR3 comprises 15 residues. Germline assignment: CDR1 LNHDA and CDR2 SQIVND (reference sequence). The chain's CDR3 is CASSGRQGHQETQYF. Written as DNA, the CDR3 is TGTGCCAGTAGTGGCCGACAGGGCCACCAAGAGACCCAGTACTTC. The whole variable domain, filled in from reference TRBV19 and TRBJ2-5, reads DGGITQSPKYLFRKEGQNVTLSCEQNLNHDAMYWYRQDPGQGLRLIYYSQIVNDFQKGDIAEGYSVSREKKESFPLTVTSAQKNPTAFYLCASSGRQGHQETQYFGPGTRLLVL.

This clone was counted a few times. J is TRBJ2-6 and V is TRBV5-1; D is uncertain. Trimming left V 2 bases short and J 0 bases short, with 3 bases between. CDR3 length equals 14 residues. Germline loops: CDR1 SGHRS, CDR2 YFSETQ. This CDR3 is CASSLGSGANVLTF. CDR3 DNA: TGCGCCAGCAGCTTAGGCTCTGGGGCCAACGTCCTGACTTTC.

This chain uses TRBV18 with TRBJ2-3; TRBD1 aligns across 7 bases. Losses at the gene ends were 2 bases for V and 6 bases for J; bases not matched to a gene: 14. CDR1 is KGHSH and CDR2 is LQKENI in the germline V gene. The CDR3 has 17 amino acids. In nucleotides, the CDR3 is TGTGCCAGCTCACCAGGGACAGACACTCTCCAGATGGATACGCAGTATTTT. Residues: CASSPGTDTLQMDTQYF. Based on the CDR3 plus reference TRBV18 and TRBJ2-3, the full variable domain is NAGVMQNPRHLVRRRGQEARLRCSPMKGHSHVYWYRQLPEEGLKFMVYLQKENIIDESGMPKERFSAEFPKEGPSILRIQQVVRGDSAAYFCASSPGTDTLQMDTQYFGPGTRLTVL.

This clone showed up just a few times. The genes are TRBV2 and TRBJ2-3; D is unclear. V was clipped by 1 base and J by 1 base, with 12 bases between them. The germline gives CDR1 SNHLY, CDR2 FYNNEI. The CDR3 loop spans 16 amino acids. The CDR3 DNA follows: TGTGCCAGCAGTGAAGGGTTAGGGAAGGGCACAGATACGCAGTATTTT. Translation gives CASSEGLGKGTDTQYF. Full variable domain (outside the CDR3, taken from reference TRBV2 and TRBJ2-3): EPEVTQTPSHQVTQMGQEVILRCVPISNHLYFYWYRQILGQKVEFLVSFYNNEISEKSEIFDDQFSVERPDGSNFTLKIRSTKLEDSAMYFCASSEGLGKGTDTQYFGPGTRLTVL.

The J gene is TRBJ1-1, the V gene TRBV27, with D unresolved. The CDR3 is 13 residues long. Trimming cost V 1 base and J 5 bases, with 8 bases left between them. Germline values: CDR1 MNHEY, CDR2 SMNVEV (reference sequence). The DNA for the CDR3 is TGTGCCAGCAGTTTATTGGCAAAGACTGAAGCTTTCTTT. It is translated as CASSLLAKTEAFF.

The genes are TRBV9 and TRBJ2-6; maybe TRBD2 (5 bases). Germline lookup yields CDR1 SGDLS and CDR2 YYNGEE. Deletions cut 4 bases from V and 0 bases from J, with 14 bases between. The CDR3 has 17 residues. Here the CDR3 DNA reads TGTGCCAGCAGCTCCCTGAGGAGGTACTCTGGGGCCAACGTCCTGACTTTC. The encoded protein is CASSSLRRYSGANVLTF.

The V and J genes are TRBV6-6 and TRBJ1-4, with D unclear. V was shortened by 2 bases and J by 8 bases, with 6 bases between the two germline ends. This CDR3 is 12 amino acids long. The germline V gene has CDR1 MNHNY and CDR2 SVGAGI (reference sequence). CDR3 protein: CASSYGEEKLFF. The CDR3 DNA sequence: TGTGCCAGCAGTTACGGTGAAGAAAAACTGTTTTTT.

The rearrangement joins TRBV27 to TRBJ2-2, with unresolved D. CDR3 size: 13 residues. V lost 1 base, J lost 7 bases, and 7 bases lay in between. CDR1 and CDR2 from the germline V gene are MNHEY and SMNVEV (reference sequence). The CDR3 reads CASSLFRVGELFF. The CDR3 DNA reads TGTGCCAGCAGTTTATTCCGGGTCGGGGAGCTGTTTTTT.

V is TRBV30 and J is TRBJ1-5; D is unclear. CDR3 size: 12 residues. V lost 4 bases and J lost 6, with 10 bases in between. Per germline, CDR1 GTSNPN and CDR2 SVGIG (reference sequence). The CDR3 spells CAWTKVGQPQHF. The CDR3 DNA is TGTGCCTGGACCAAGGTCGGTCAGCCCCAGCATTTT.

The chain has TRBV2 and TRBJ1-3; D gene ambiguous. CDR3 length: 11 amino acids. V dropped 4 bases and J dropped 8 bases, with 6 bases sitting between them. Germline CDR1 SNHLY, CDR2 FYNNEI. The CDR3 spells CASSVRHTIYF. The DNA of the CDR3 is TGTGCCAGCAGTGTCCGGCACACCATATATTTT. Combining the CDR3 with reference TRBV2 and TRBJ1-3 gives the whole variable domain EPEVTQTPSHQVTQMGQEVILRCVPISNHLYFYWYRQILGQKVEFLVSFYNNEISEKSEIFDDQFSVERPDGSNFTLKIRSTKLEDSAMYFCASSVRHTIYFGEGSWLTVV.

The CDR3 coding sequence is TGCGCCAGCAGCATCCGGGACCGGGATTCACCCCTCCACTTT. Translated, it gives CASSIRDRDSPLHF. The genes are TRBV5-1 and TRBJ1-6, with TRBD1 as a possible D gene (5 bases). The germline V gene encodes CDR1 SGHRS and CDR2 YFSETQ. Deletions cut 4 bases from V and 8 bases from J, with 13 bases between. CDR3 size: 14 residues. Drawing the rest from reference TRBV5-1 and TRBJ1-6, the complete variable domain is KAGVTQTPRYLIKTRGQQVTLSCSPISGHRSVSWYQQTPGQGLQFLFEYFSETQRNKGNFPGRFSGRQFSNSRSEMNVSTLELGDSALYLCASSIRDRDSPLHFGNGTRLTVT.

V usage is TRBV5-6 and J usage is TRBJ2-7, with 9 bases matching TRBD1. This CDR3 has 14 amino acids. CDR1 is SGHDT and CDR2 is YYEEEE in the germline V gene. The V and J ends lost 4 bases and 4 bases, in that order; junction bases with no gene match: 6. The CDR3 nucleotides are TGTGCCAGCAGCCGGGGGACAGGGCGGTACGAGCAGTACTTC. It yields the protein CASSRGTGRYEQYF.

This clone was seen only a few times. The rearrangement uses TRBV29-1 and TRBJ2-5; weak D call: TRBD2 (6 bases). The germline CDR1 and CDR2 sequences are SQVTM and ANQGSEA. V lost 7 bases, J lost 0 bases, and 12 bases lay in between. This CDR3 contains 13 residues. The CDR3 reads CSGGLLYQETQYF. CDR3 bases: TGCAGCGGGGGACTCCTGTACCAAGAGACCCAGTACTTC.

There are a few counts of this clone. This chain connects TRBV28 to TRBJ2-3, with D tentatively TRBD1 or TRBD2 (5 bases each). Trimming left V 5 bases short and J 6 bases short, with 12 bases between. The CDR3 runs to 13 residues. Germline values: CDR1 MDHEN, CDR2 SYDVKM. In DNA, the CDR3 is TGTGCCAGCAGTCCCCCGGGACGGGATACGCAGTATTTT. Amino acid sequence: CASSPPGRDTQYF. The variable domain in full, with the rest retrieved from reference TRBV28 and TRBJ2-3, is DVKVTQSSRYLVKRTGEKVFLECVQDMDHENMFWYRQDPGLGLRLIYFSYDVKMKEKGDIPEGYSVSREKKERFSLILESASTNQTSMYLCASSPPGRDTQYFGPGTRLTVL.